This T cell receptor beta chain was sequenced during a study of blood T cell repertoires in COVID-19. Some clones are missing from TCRdb's copy, which holds only in-frame ones; the method was immunoSEQ multiplex PCR. Of almost 400,000 clones listed, 85% to 90% are singletons. The germline CDR1 and CDR2 sequences are MGHRA and YSYEKL. The CDR3 extends over 15 amino acids. Trimming took off 0 bases at V and 5 bases at J, with 14 bases between the two ends. The receptor comes from a woman aged 25 to 39 who had recovered from COVID-19. Sequences were obtained from PBMCs or T cells enriched from blood (not recorded which). J is TRBJ2-7 and V is TRBV4-1; D is possibly TRBD2 (7 bases). The CDR3 here is CASSQEGRGFHEQYF. The CDR3 DNA reads as TGCGCCAGCAGCCAAGAAGGGAGGGGGTTCCACGAGCAGTACTTC.